A single sample is the source of the 22 T cell receptor beta chains below, sequenced in a study of spatial heterogeneity in lung cancer. Sample time point: blood at routine non-recurrence follow-up after resection. TCRdb itself ran the 5' RACE reads through MiXCR, one entry per CDR3 protein. Of over 15,000 distinct CDR3 sequences listed, roughly 6% were seen once; the top ten hold about 26%. The source was PBMCs, collected at follow-up. These receptors originate from a male donor with early-stage non-small cell lung cancer.

This clonotype has a count of ten or more. J is TRBJ2-5 and V is TRBV5-1; TRBD2 matches 8 bases. V was pared by 4 bases and J by 5 bases, with 7 bases of the junction left unmatched. Germline V gene sequence: CDR1 SGHRS, CDR2 YFSETQ. The CDR3 runs to 14 residues. CDR3: CASSTGLAQETQYF. Here the CDR3 DNA reads TGCGCCAGCAGCACCGGACTAGCACAGGAGACCCAGTACTTC.

This chain joins TRBV3-1 and TRBJ1-2, with D unclear. CDR1 and CDR2 (germline): LGHDT, YNNKEL (reference sequence). There are 16 residues in the CDR3. Trimming left V 0 bases short and J 7 bases short, with 18 bases between. In DNA, the CDR3 is TGTGCCAGCAGCCAAGAAACGGCAACTCCTTTGGGTGGCTACACCTTC. Its translation is CASSQETATPLGGYTF.

By share of the sample, this clonotype is medium-sized. The gene calls are TRBV20-1 and TRBJ2-6, with D unclear. This CDR3 region has 12 residues. V dropped 4 bases and J dropped 15 bases, with 16 bases sitting between them. Germline V CDR1 and CDR2: DFQATT, SNEGSKA (reference sequence). Here the CDR3 reads CSANRKGEDLTF. CDR3 sequence (DNA): TGCAGTGCTAATCGAAAGGGTGAGGACCTGACTTTC.

Many counts were recorded for this clonotype. The V and J genes are TRBV7-9 and TRBJ2-7; possibly TRBD1 for D (5 bases). Germline CDR1 reads SEHNR; CDR2 reads FQNEAQ (reference sequence). With 5 bases removed from V and 2 bases from J, the gap between germline ends came to 13 bases. The CDR3 is 14 amino acids. The CDR3 coding sequence is TGTGCCAGCAGCATTAACCAGGGAACCTACGAGCAGTACTTC. As protein: CASSINQGTYEQYF.

This clonotype was recorded many times. The rearrangement uses TRBV20-1 and TRBJ1-1, with D uncertain. V dropped 1 base and J dropped 0 bases, with 9 bases sitting between them. The CDR3 totals 14 residues. Germline CDR1 is DFQATT and CDR2 is SNEGSKA (reference sequence). Here the CDR3 DNA reads TGCAGTGCTAGAGTCCCTTCATTGAACACTGAAGCTTTCTTT. Translated, it gives CSARVPSLNTEAFF.

This clonotype has a count of ten or more. The CDR3 is CASSHRTDINTEAFF. The CDR3 DNA follows: TGTGCCAGCAGCCACCGGACAGACATTAACACTGAAGCTTTCTTT. The V call is TRBV3-1, the J call TRBJ1-1, with TRBD1 as a possible D gene (6 bases). There are 15 residues in the CDR3. In germline, CDR1 is LGHDT, CDR2 YNNKEL (reference sequence). V was trimmed by 3 bases and J by 2 bases, leaving 13 bases between them.

This clonotype was seen many times. The chain links TRBV18 to TRBJ1-5, with 7 bases matching TRBD1. The length of the CDR3 is 17 residues. CDR1 KGHSH and CDR2 LQKENI come from the germline V gene. The J segment lost 0 bases and the V segment lost 6 bases, leaving 11 bases of the junction unmatched. The CDR3 DNA follows: TGTGCCAGCTCCCGCGGACAGGCAAGGGCTAGCAATCAGCCCCAGCATTTT. Translated, it gives CASSRGQARASNQPQHF.

In this sample, this clonotype turned up many times. The chain uses TRBV20-1 and TRBJ2-1, with 8 bases lining up with TRBD2. Germline lookup yields CDR1 DFQATT and CDR2 SNEGSKA (reference sequence). The CDR3 runs to 14 residues. J gave up 4 bases and V 0 bases, and 2 bases lay outside the gene matches. The CDR3 DNA is TGCAGTGCTAGAGATTTAGCGGGGTACAATGAGCAGTTCTTC. Translating gives CSARDLAGYNEQFF.

A note on this clonotype: This could be a read error, since a much larger clone is one nucleotide away. The chain is built from TRBV9 and TRBJ2-3; tentative D call: TRBD1 (5 bases). The DNA end is more similar to TRBJ1-5, so the J call may be wrong. Per germline, CDR1 SGDLS and CDR2 YYNGEE. This CDR3 has 12 residues. This CDR3 is CASSAGYGTQHF. The CDR3 DNA follows: TGTGCCAGCAGCGCAGGGTACGGTACGCAGCATTTT.

This clonotype was detected ten times or more. This chain connects TRBV10-3 to TRBJ2-3; D possibly corresponds to TRBD1 (5 bases). The V gene's germline CDR1 is ENHRY and CDR2 SYGVKD. V was clipped by 4 bases and J by 1 base, with 12 bases between them. The CDR3 has 15 amino acids. The CDR3 DNA is TGTGCCATCAGTGGCAAAAGGGGCCGCACAGATACGCAGTATTTT. Translating it yields CAISGKRGRTDTQYF.

At least ten counts were recorded for this clonotype. The V call is TRBV20-1, the J call TRBJ2-7; D may be TRBD1 (5 bases). CDR1 DFQATT and CDR2 SNEGSKA come from the germline V gene (reference sequence). V lost 1 base and J lost 2, with 6 bases in between. The CDR3 totals 12 residues. The chain's CDR3 is CSARGGPYEQYF. CDR3 coding DNA: TGCAGTGCTAGAGGGGGCCCCTACGAGCAGTACTTC.

The table lists this clonotype with many counts. V and J are TRBV19 and TRBJ2-1, with TRBD1 matching 9 bases. Unmatched junction bases numbered 9, after V lost 7 bases and J lost 5 bases. The CDR3 runs 15 residues. Germline loops: CDR1 LNHDA, CDR2 SQIVND (reference sequence). In DNA form, the CDR3 reads TGTGCCAGTACCCCCGGGGACAGGGACGACAATGAGCAGTTCTTC. It yields the protein CASTPGDRDDNEQFF.

This clonotype was counted ten times or more. This sequence joins TRBV7-2 and TRBJ2-1; TRBD1 is a possible D gene (5 bases). Trimming removed 1 base at V and 6 bases at J, with 13 bases between. The CDR3 is 15 residues long. The germline gives CDR1 SGHTA, CDR2 FQGNSA. The CDR3 loop is CASSLGASRANEQFF. The DNA for the CDR3 is TGTGCCAGCAGCTTAGGTGCCTCCAGGGCCAATGAGCAGTTCTTC.

This clonotype has a count of ten or more. The V call is TRBV12-3 or TRBV12-4, the J call TRBJ2-3; no definite D call. The V end lost 2 bases, the J end lost 5 bases, and 8 bases lay between the germline ends. The CDR3 has 13 residues. Here the CDR3 reads CASSLLERDTQYF. In DNA, the CDR3 is TGTGCCAGCAGTTTACTGGAGAGAGATACGCAGTATTTT.

Ten or more counts support this clonotype. The V and J genes are TRBV6-1 and TRBJ2-1; D might be TRBD2 (6 bases). The CDR3 loop spans 17 amino acids. CDR1 is MNHNS, CDR2 SASEGT, per germline. Trimming left V 7 bases short and J 3 bases short, with 22 bases between. This CDR3 reads CASTPEGTGVRYNEQFF. The CDR3 nucleotides read TGTGCCAGCACCCCGGAGGGTACGGGGGTTCGCTACAATGAGCAGTTCTTC.

This clonotype showed up many times. The chain combines TRBV6-5 with TRBJ2-3, with 7 bases that match TRBD1. Trimming at V came to 5 bases and at J to 8 bases, leaving 13 bases not matched to a gene. Germline V gene lookup returns CDR1 MNHEY and CDR2 SVGAGI. The CDR3 length is 15 residues. DNA for the CDR3: TGTGCCAGCAGTCCCCAGGGGGTCGCTGCGGGTACGCAGTATTTT. This encodes CASSPQGVAAGTQYF.

The table lists this clonotype with many counts. V gene TRBV15 combines with J gene TRBJ2-3; D call uncertain. CDR3 length: 12 residues. V lost 5 bases, J lost 6 bases, and 9 bases lay in between. The germline gives CDR1 LNHNV, CDR2 YYDKDF (reference sequence). CDR3 loop: CATSPRQDTQYF. CDR3 coding DNA: TGTGCCACCAGCCCACGGCAGGATACGCAGTATTTT. Supplemented by reference TRBV15 and TRBJ2-3, the full variable domain reads DAMVIQNPRYQVTQFGKPVTLSCSQTLNHNVMYWYQQKSSQAPKLLFHYYDKDFNNEADTPDNFQSRRPNTSFCFLDIRSPGLGDTAMYLCATSPRQDTQYFGPGTRLTVL.

This clonotype appeared many times. This chain connects TRBV20-1 to TRBJ2-5; the D is unclear. This CDR3 region has 14 residues. With 2 bases removed from V and 2 bases from J, the gap between germline ends came to 12 bases. Germline V gene data show CDR1 as DFQATT and CDR2 as SNEGSKA (reference sequence). CDR3 protein: CSARPVAFQETQYF. CDR3 sequence (DNA): TGCAGTGCTAGACCGGTGGCTTTTCAAGAGACCCAGTACTTC.

In this sample, this clonotype is medium-sized. The J gene is TRBJ2-1, the V gene TRBV20-1; D may match TRBD1 or TRBD2 (5 bases each). The CDR3 contains 16 residues. Looked up from germline, CDR1 is DFQATT and CDR2 is SNEGSKA (reference sequence). Trimming cost V 5 bases and J 0 bases, with 17 bases left between them. Here the CDR3 reads CSARNPGTHSYNEQFF. CDR3 DNA sequence: TGCAGTGCTCGTAACCCCGGGACCCACTCCTACAATGAGCAGTTCTTC.

This clonotype was observed at least ten times. V is TRBV5-1 and J is TRBJ2-7; possible D gene TRBD1, 5 bases. The CDR3 runs 16 residues. Trimming removed 0 bases at V and 5 bases at J, with 18 bases between. Looked up from germline, CDR1 is SGHRS and CDR2 is YFSETQ. CDR3 residues: CASSLEGATLYDEQYF. The DNA of the CDR3 is TGCGCCAGCAGCTTGGAAGGGGCAACACTATACGACGAGCAGTACTTC. Full variable domain (rest looked up from reference TRBV5-1 and TRBJ2-7): KAGVTQTPRYLIKTRGQQVTLSCSPISGHRSVSWYQQTPGQGLQFLFEYFSETQRNKGNFPGRFSGRQFSNSRSEMNVSTLELGDSALYLCASSLEGATLYDEQYFGPGTRLTVT.

This clonotype has a count of ten or more. The genes are TRBV7-2 and TRBJ1-1; D gene unclear. Germline CDR1 reads SGHTA; CDR2 reads FQGNSA. There are 14 residues in the CDR3. V lost 1 base and J lost 1, with 7 bases in between. CDR3 in DNA: TGTGCCAGCAGCTTAGTCCCAGCGAACACTGAAGCTTTCTTT. Amino acids: CASSLVPANTEAFF.

This clonotype has more than one count but fewer than ten. One junction end disagrees with the germline gene, perhaps due to a read error. The V and J genes are TRBV2 and TRBJ1-4; D is uncertain. The CDR3 sequence is 11 residues long. The germline V gene encodes CDR1 SNHLY and CDR2 FYNNEI. The CDR3 loop reads CASRGSEKLFF. In DNA form, the CDR3 reads TGTGCCAGCAGGGGGAGTGAAAAACTTTTTTTT. Complete variable domain (other parts from reference TRBV2 and TRBJ1-4): EPEVTQTPSHQVTQMGQEVILRCVPISNHLYFYWYRQILGQKVEFLVSFYNNEISEKSEIFDDQFSVERPDGSNFTLKIRSTKLEDSAMYFCASRGSEKLFFGSGTQLSVL.